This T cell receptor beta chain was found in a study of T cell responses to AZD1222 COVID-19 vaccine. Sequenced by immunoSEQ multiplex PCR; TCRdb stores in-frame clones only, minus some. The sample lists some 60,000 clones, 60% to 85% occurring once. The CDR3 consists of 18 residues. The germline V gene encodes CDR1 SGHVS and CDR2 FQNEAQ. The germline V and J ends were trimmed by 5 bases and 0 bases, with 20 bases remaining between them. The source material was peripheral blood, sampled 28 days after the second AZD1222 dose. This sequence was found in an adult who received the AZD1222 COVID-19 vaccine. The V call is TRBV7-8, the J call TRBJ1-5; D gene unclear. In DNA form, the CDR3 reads TGTGCCAGCAGCCCCCGGGAGGGTGTAGTCCCTAGCAATCAGCCCCAGCATTTT. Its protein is CASSPREGVVPSNQPQHF.